This T cell receptor beta chain was captured in a study of blood T cells in healthy people across ages. Study outcomes and limitations: Among long-lived donors, naive CD4+ cells were more numerous and diversity higher than in aged donors. Naive T cell percentage by flow cytometry tracked strongly with beta diversity.

This clonotype is a singleton in its sample. Its cognate antigen is unknown. Trimming took 4 bases from V and 7 from J; bases not matched to a gene: 4. Looked up from germline, CDR1 is SEHNR and CDR2 is FQNEAQ (reference sequence). The CDR3 sequence is 13 residues long. Primers used in a second PCR of roughly 6 to 11 cycles were a sample-barcoded 5' primer and a J-beta primer mix. TCRdb itself ran the 5' RACE reads through MiXCR, one entry per CDR3 protein. This sample carries 650,000 to 900,000 distinct CDR3 sequences, approximately 67% of them seen once, and the ten largest clones take about 27%. Total RNA was extracted at no less than 6 micrograms per sample.

The chain has TRBV7-9 and TRBJ2-7, with 10 bases lining up with TRBD1. Sequences were obtained from blood. This TCR was recovered from a young man in good health. The CDR3: CASSSPGQGEQYF. The CDR3 DNA reads as TGTGCCAGCAGCTCCCCGGGACAGGGGGAGCAGTACTTC.